The 6 T cell receptor beta chains given below trace back to one sample, sequenced in a study of molecular identifiers for immune sequencing clone quantification. TCRdb recomputed calls from the PCR reads with MiXCR, one row per CDR3 protein. Of about 640,000 distinct CDR3 sequences in the sample, about 20% were seen once. The sequenced sample consisted of naive CD8+ T cells from blood, with Jurkat cell RNA spiked in. Subset meaning: FACS-sorted CD8+CD4-CCR7+CD45RA+ naive T cells. The receptors stem from a human donor in good health. Some libraries in this study had Jurkat cell RNA spiked in.

This chain connects TRBV19 to TRBJ1-4; D remains ambiguous. The V and J ends lost 1 base and 7 bases respectively, with 13 bases between them. Germline V CDR1 and CDR2: LNHDA, SQIVND (reference sequence). CDR3 length equals 15 residues. The CDR3 here is CASSIGALSGEKLFF. CDR3 sequence (DNA): TGTGCCAGTAGTATAGGAGCCTTAAGCGGTGAAAAACTGTTTTTT.

Regarding this clonotype: This may come from a read error, since a much larger clone is one base off. V and J are TRBV5-1 and TRBJ1-1, with D hard to call. Germline CDR1 SGHRS, CDR2 YFSETQ. This CDR3 comprises 15 residues. The V gene lost 3 bases and the J gene lost 4 bases, with 16 bases spanning the gap. This chain's CDR3 is CASSYDTDMSTEAFF. CDR3 nucleotide sequence: TGCGCCAGCAGCTACGATACAGATATGAGCACTGAAGCTTTCTTT. Filled out from reference TRBV5-1 and TRBJ1-1, the complete variable domain reads KAGVTQTPRYLIKTRGQQVTLSCSPISGHRSVSWYQQTPGQGLQFLFEYFSETQRNKGNFPGRFSGRQFSNSRSEMNVSTLELGDSALYLCASSYDTDMSTEAFFGQGTRLTVV.

This clonotype was recorded many times. The chain links TRBV7-2 to TRBJ1-5; maybe TRBD1 (6 bases). V lost 5 bases and J lost 0, with 17 bases in between. This CDR3 is 17 amino acids long. Germline assignment: CDR1 SGHTA and CDR2 FQGNSA. DNA of the CDR3: TGTGCCAGCAGCCCGGCCGGGACACATTATAGCAATCAGCCCCAGCATTTT. The encoded protein is CASSPAGTHYSNQPQHF.

This clonotype was found a few times. The gene calls are TRBV2 and TRBJ2-2; maybe TRBD1 (5 bases). V shed 0 bases and J shed 4 bases, with 15 bases lying between them. Per germline, CDR1 SNHLY and CDR2 FYNNEI. The CDR3 length is 17 residues. The CDR3 sequence: CASSEARRQPSTGELFF. The CDR3 DNA reads as TGTGCCAGCAGTGAAGCGCGTAGACAGCCGTCCACCGGGGAGCTGTTTTTT.

This clonotype was counted many times. The chain links TRBV29-1 to TRBJ1-4, with 7 bases identical to TRBD1. Germline V gives CDR1 SQVTM, CDR2 ANQGSEA. The CDR3 covers 14 residues. Trimming took 3 bases from V and 7 from J; bases not matched to a gene: 8. The CDR3 DNA follows: TGCAGCGTTGACAAGACAGGGATCGGTGAAAAACTGTTTTTT. As protein: CSVDKTGIGEKLFF.

This clonotype was observed a handful of times. V usage is TRBV27 and J usage is TRBJ2-7; D possibly corresponds to TRBD1 (6 bases). Germline CDR1 MNHEY, CDR2 SMNVEV (reference sequence). V was trimmed by 6 bases and J by 4 bases, leaving 16 bases between them. The length of the CDR3 is 14 residues. The CDR3 DNA reads as TGTGCCAGCAGCATTCAGGGGAATGGTTACGAGCAGTACTTC. Amino acid sequence: CASSIQGNGYEQYF.